This paragraph reports one T cell receptor beta chain. Germline V gene lookup returns CDR1 SNHLY and CDR2 FYNNEI. This CDR3 is 14 amino acids long. Trimming cost V 3 bases and J 4 bases, with 13 bases left between them. This entry belongs to a study of T cell changes during pregnancy in multiple sclerosis. Assay used: immunoSEQ multiplex PCR; TCRdb lists only in-frame clones, some missing. The data contain roughly 69,000 clones, about nine tenths of them singletons. Sequences were derived from peripheral blood, sampled in the second trimester of pregnancy. The chain joins TRBV2 to TRBJ2-7, with D possibly matching TRBD2 (5 bases). The sequence was obtained from a female donor with multiple sclerosis, enrolled in a pregnancy study. CDR3 bases: TGTGCCAGCAGTGATCAGCGGAACCCTTACGAGCAGTACTTC. Protein: CASSDQRNPYEQYF.